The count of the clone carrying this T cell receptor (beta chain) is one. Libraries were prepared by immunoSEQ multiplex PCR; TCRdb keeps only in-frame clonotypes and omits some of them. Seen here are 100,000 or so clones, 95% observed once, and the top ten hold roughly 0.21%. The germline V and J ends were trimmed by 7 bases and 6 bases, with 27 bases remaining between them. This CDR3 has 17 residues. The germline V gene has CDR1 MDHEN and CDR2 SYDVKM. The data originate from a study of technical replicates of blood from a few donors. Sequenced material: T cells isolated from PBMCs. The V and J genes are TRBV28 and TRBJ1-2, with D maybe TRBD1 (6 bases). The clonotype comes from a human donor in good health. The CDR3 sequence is CASTVPRVFSGVNGYTF. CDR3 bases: TGTGCCAGCACGGTCCCCCGGGTGTTTTCAGGGGTTAATGGCTACACCTTC.